Shown below are 20 T cell receptor beta chains from a single sample sequenced in a study of blood T cell repertoires in COVID-19. The data were produced by immunoSEQ multiplex PCR, yet TCRdb's version contains in-frame clones alone and is incomplete. The top ten clones hold around 3.9% of a sample with more than 100,000 clones, 79% of them seen once. Input material: peripheral blood. These TCRs come from a woman of 80 years or more with acute or convalescent COVID-19.

CDR3 region: CASSQRGQPNTEAFF. DNA of the CDR3: TGTGCCAGCAGCCAACGAGGACAGCCGAACACTGAAGCTTTCTTT. The rearrangement uses TRBV3-1 (or the pseudogene TRBV3-2) and TRBJ1-1; tentatively, D is TRBD1 (6 bases). This CDR3 spans 15 amino acids. Germline V lookup: CDR1 LGHDT, CDR2 YNNKEL (reference sequence). Trimming removed 2 bases at V and 1 base at J, with 11 bases between.

The chain has TRBV4-1 and TRBJ1-2; TRBD1 might be the D (6 bases). Germline CDR1 reads MGHRA; CDR2 reads YSYEKL. Trimming removed 0 bases from V and 8 bases from J, with 25 bases in between. The CDR3 length is 18 residues. DNA for the CDR3: TGCGCCAGCAGCCAAGATCCAAGAGAGACAGGAGGTCAGTGGGGCTACACCTTC. Translation: CASSQDPRETGGQWGYTF.

This chain joins TRBV7-2 and TRBJ2-7; D ambiguous. The CDR3 spans 12 residues. Trimming removed 1 base at V and 9 bases at J, with 10 bases between. CDR1 and CDR2 from the germline V gene are SGHTA and FQGNSA. The CDR3 here is CASSLVGRTQYF. The DNA of the CDR3 is TGTGCCAGCAGCTTAGTGGGCCGCACGCAGTACTTC.

The V and J genes are TRBV18 and TRBJ1-1; D is possibly TRBD1 (5 bases). V was clipped by 3 bases and J by 1 base, with 12 bases between them. The CDR3 extends over 15 amino acids. Germline V gene sequence: CDR1 KGHSH, CDR2 LQKENI. Here the CDR3 DNA reads TGTGCCAGCTCACCTACGGGGGGGAAGAACACTGAAGCTTTCTTT. As protein: CASSPTGGKNTEAFF.

The genes are TRBV5-1 and TRBJ2-3; tentatively, D is TRBD2 (7 bases). Germline V lookup: CDR1 SGHRS, CDR2 YFSETQ. This CDR3 contains 14 residues. The V end lost 2 bases, the J end lost 4 bases, and 11 bases lay between the germline ends. Here the CDR3 DNA reads TGCGCCAGCAGCTTTGGGGGGGCTGCAGATACGCAGTATTTT. This translates into CASSFGGAADTQYF.

The CDR3 nucleotides read TGTGCCAGCAGCCCAGGGAAGGGACACCAGGCTTTCGCTGGCTACACCTTC. Translation: CASSPGKGHQAFAGYTF. V is TRBV7-2 and J is TRBJ1-2; the D gene is possibly TRBD1 (6 bases). This CDR3 spans 17 amino acids. From germline, CDR1 is SGHTA and CDR2 FQGNSA. The V end lost 5 bases, the J end lost 7 bases, and 26 bases lay between the germline ends.

A single count supports this clone. The rearrangement links TRBV6-2 or TRBV6-3 to TRBJ2-1; D may be TRBD2 (7 bases). V shed 6 bases and J shed 0 bases, with 24 bases lying between them. The CDR3 runs to 19 residues. Germline V gene data show CDR1 as MNHEY and CDR2 as SVGEGT. The CDR3 region is CASSPPSGGGASSYNEQFF. The CDR3 nucleotides read TGTGCCAGCAGCCCTCCTTCGGGTGGGGGGGCGAGCTCCTACAATGAGCAGTTCTTC.

This chain links TRBV10-3 with TRBJ2-7; 9 bases are shared with TRBD2. Germline V lookup: CDR1 ENHRY, CDR2 SYGVKD. V was clipped by 9 bases and J by 0 bases; unmatched bases: 6. The CDR3 extends over 14 amino acids. CDR3 nucleotide sequence: TGTGCCATTCAGCGGGAGGCTAGCTCCTACGAGCAGTACTTC. It encodes CAIQREASSYEQYF.

The J gene is TRBJ2-1, the V gene TRBV7-2, with 8 bases fitting TRBD1. This CDR3 is 14 amino acids long. The germline V gene has CDR1 SGHTA and CDR2 FQGNSA. V dropped 5 bases and J dropped 8; count of bases not matched to a gene: 8. CDR3 region: CASSQGAVSDEQFF. The CDR3 nucleotides are TGTGCCAGCAGCCAGGGGGCCGTTTCCGATGAGCAGTTCTTC. The whole variable domain, filled in from reference TRBV7-2 and TRBJ2-1, reads GAGVSQSPSNKVTEKGKDVELRCDPISGHTALYWYRQSLGQGLEFLIYFQGNSAPDKSGLPSDRFSAERTGGSVSTLTIQRTQQEDSAVYLCASSQGAVSDEQFFGPGTRLTVL.

The chain couples TRBV20-1 to TRBJ1-1; D unresolved. The germline gives CDR1 DFQATT, CDR2 SNEGSKA (reference sequence). V gave up 0 bases and J gave up 10 bases, with 9 bases separating them. The CDR3 has 11 residues. For the CDR3, the DNA is TGCAGTGCTAGAGATCGACACGCAGCTTTCTTT. Its protein product is CSARDRHAAFF.

This chain links TRBV30 with TRBJ2-2; weak D call: TRBD1 (6 bases). V was cut by 0 bases and J by 5 bases, with 10 bases left in between. The CDR3 totals 14 residues. The V gene's germline CDR1 is GTSNPN and CDR2 SVGIG (reference sequence). The CDR3, as DNA: TGTGCCTGGAGTGTTACAGGGTGGACCGGGGAGCTGTTTTTT. Residues: CAWSVTGWTGELFF.

The V call is TRBV18, the J call TRBJ2-1; 7 bases are a match to TRBD1. CDR1 is KGHSH and CDR2 is LQKENI in the germline V gene. CDR3 length: 14 amino acids. The trim removed 0 bases at V and 8 bases at J, leaving 4 bases unmatched. The CDR3 DNA is TGTGCCAGCTCACCACCGACAGGGACCGATGAGCAGTTCTTC. Encoded protein: CASSPPTGTDEQFF.

The CDR3 is CASSYSTGIHEQYF. CDR3 nucleotide sequence: TGTGCCAGCAGTTACTCGACAGGGATCCACGAGCAGTACTTC. The gene calls are TRBV6-5 and TRBJ2-7; 7 nucleotides agree with TRBD1. This CDR3 has 14 residues. Germline assignment: CDR1 MNHEY and CDR2 SVGAGI. The ends lost 0 bases at V and 5 bases at J; junction bases unmatched: 4.

The chain employs TRBV13 and TRBJ1-1, with a tentative D call TRBD1 (5 bases). V was cut by 1 base and J by 7 bases, with 13 bases left in between. This CDR3 is 14 amino acids long. The germline gives CDR1 PRHDT, CDR2 FYEKMQ (reference sequence). For the CDR3, the DNA is TGTGCCAGCAGCTTAGTATGGGTTAGGGGTGAAGCTTTCTTT. Protein: CASSLVWVRGEAFF.

V gene TRBV30 combines with J gene TRBJ1-1, with 7 bases identical to TRBD1. Germline V gene sequence: CDR1 GTSNPN, CDR2 SVGIG (reference sequence). This CDR3 is 13 amino acids long. With 0 bases clipped from V and 10 bases from J, the junction kept 8 bases outside the gene matches. In DNA form, the CDR3 reads TGTGCCTGGAGTGTACAGGAGGGGGCGCGAGCTTTCTTT. Encoded protein: CAWSVQEGARAFF.

This sequence joins TRBV3-1 (or the pseudogene TRBV3-2) and TRBJ2-1; 12 positions match TRBD2. V was clipped by 4 bases and J by 4 bases; unmatched bases: 2. Germline V gene sequence: CDR1 LGHDT, CDR2 YNNKEL (reference sequence). The length of the CDR3 is 15 residues. Here the CDR3 DNA reads TGTGCCAGCAGCCCTAGCGGGAGGGGTTACAATGAGCAGTTCTTC. Residues: CASSPSGRGYNEQFF.

This clone appeared a single time. This sequence joins TRBV6-4 and TRBJ1-6, with D uncertain. CDR3 size: 13 residues. V lost 3 bases and J 7 bases, leaving 7 bases between the germline ends. CDR1 is MRHNA, CDR2 SNTAGT, per germline. CDR3 sequence reads: CASSEEVNSPLHF. DNA of the CDR3: TGTGCCAGCAGTGAGGAGGTAAATTCACCCCTCCACTTT.

Here the CDR3 reads CASSLYGTSGSADTQYF. The CDR3 DNA sequence: TGTGCCAGCAGTTTATACGGGACTAGCGGGAGCGCAGATACGCAGTATTTT. This rearrangement joins TRBV28 to TRBJ2-3; 14 nucleotides agree with TRBD2. CDR3 size: 17 residues. Germline assignment: CDR1 MDHEN and CDR2 SYDVKM. V gave up 1 base and J gave up 4 bases; unmatched junction bases: 4.

CDR3 protein: CASSYGLAGGTLGQFF. The CDR3 nucleotides are TGTGCCAGCAGTTACGGACTAGCGGGAGGGACCCTAGGGCAGTTCTTC. The chain joins TRBV6-2 or TRBV6-3 to TRBJ2-1, with TRBD2 matching over 15 bases. CDR3 length: 16 amino acids. Germline CDR1 and CDR2: MNHEY and SVGEGT. V lost 2 bases and J lost 12; bases outside the gene matches: 8.

The chain recombines TRBV6-5 with TRBJ2-5; D is uncertain. The germline V and J ends were trimmed by 6 bases and 4 bases, with 15 bases remaining between them. CDR1 MNHEY and CDR2 SVGAGI come from the germline V gene. CDR3 length: 14 amino acids. Written as DNA, the CDR3 is TGTGCCAGCAGACCCCTCCTTAGAGCAGAGACCCAGTACTTC. This gives the protein CASRPLLRAETQYF.